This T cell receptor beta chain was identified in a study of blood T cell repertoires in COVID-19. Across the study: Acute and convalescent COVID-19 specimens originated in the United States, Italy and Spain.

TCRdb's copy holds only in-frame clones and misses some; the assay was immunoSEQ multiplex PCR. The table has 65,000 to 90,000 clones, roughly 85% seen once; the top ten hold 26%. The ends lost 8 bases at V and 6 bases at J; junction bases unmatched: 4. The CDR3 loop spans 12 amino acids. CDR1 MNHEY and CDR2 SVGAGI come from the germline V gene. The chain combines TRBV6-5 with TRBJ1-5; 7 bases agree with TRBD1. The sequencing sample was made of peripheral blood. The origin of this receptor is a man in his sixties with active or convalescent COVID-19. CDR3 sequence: CASSQGFQPQHF. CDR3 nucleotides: TGTGCCAGCTCACAGGGGTTTCAGCCCCAGCATTTT.